The entry below describes one TCR beta chain. The target antigen is unknown. Researchers reported sorting CD4+ naive, central memory, regulatory and stem cell-like memory cells via CD45RO/CCR7/CD25/CD127/CD95/CD27. This entry belongs to a study of beta chain features in type 1 diabetes. Whole-study results and caveats: Among patients with Type 1 diabetes, TCRB CDR3s were moderately but significantly shorter in every one of the four CD4+ subsets.

The V segment lost 4 bases and the J segment 6 bases; nucleotides outside the gene matches: 16. The CDR3 contains 17 residues. Germline CDR1 and CDR2: SGHTA and FQGNSA. The investigators reverse transcribed all of the isolated RNA, so they sequenced expressed TCRB transcripts. Here immunoSEQ multiplex PCR was the method, and the copy in TCRdb shows in-frame clones only, minus some. The data contain about 340,000 clones, around an eighth of them singletons. The chain employs TRBV7-2 and TRBJ2-7; 9 bases are shared with TRBD2. This receptor was obtained from a young woman with type 1 diabetes. Material: naive CD4+ T cells from blood. CDR3 protein: CASSSDSGTSRSREQYF. In DNA form, the CDR3 reads TGTGCCAGCAGCTCAGACTCCGGGACTAGCAGGTCCCGCGAGCAGTACTTC.